The 15 T cell receptor beta chains reported below all come from one sample, sequenced in a study of T cells in lung cancer brain metastases. Clones were sequenced by immunoSEQ multiplex PCR, and TCRdb holds only the in-frame ones, with some missing. The data hold some 2,000 clones, with around 89% observed a single time. The sample taken for sequencing was tumor tissue from a brain metastasis. These receptors all come from a woman aged 45-59 years with non-small cell lung cancer that had spread to the brain.

J is TRBJ2-7 and V is TRBV28, with D perhaps assigned TRBD1 or TRBD2 (5 bases each). Germline V gives CDR1 MDHEN, CDR2 SYDVKM. This CDR3 spans 12 amino acids. Trimming cost V 11 bases and J 0 bases, with 11 bases left between them. The CDR3 bases are TGTGCCGAGGGACCTAGCTCCTACGAGCAGTACTTC. It encodes CAEGPSSYEQYF.

This clone was recorded a few times. The V call is TRBV7-6, the J call TRBJ2-5; 10 bases match TRBD2. CDR3 length: 13 residues. V lost 5 bases and J lost 4; bases outside the gene matches: 1. Germline V gene data show CDR1 as SGHVS and CDR2 as FNYEAQ. The CDR3 nucleotides read TGTGCCAGCAGCGGGACTAGCGCAGAGACCCAGTACTTC. Its translation is CASSGTSAETQYF.

The chain has TRBV4-3 and TRBJ1-1, with D maybe TRBD1 (5 bases). CDR1 LGHNA and CDR2 YSLEER come from the germline V gene. CDR3 length: 13 residues. V lost 0 bases to trimming and J lost 5 bases, with 7 bases between them. The CDR3 DNA sequence: TGCGCCAGCAGCCAAGATGAGGGGACTGAAGCTTTCTTT. This translates into CASSQDEGTEAFF.

The V gene is TRBV5-8, the J gene TRBJ2-3, with 8 bases aligning to TRBD1. CDR1 SGHTS and CDR2 YDEGEE come from the germline V gene. Trimming took 4 bases from V and 2 from J; bases not matched to a gene: 6. The CDR3 is 15 amino acids. DNA for the CDR3: TGTGCCAGCAGCCTAGGGACAGGCCCCACAGATACGCAGTATTTT. This translates into CASSLGTGPTDTQYF.

In nucleotides, the CDR3 is TGTGCCAGCAGTTACACCCGACAGAGAGGCTATGGCTACACCTTC. Translation gives CASSYTRQRGYGYTF. The chain has TRBV6-5 and TRBJ1-2; possibly TRBD1 for D (5 bases). Trimming cost V 2 bases and J 4 bases, with 14 bases left between them. The CDR3 spans 15 residues. Germline V gives CDR1 MNHEY, CDR2 SVGAGI.

The J gene is TRBJ2-2, the V gene TRBV6-5; either TRBD1 or TRBD2 may fit D (5 bases each). In germline, CDR1 is MNHEY, CDR2 SVGAGI. V lost 1 base to trimming and J lost 6 bases, with 6 bases between them. This CDR3 is 13 amino acids long. CDR3 nucleotide sequence: TGTGCCAGCAGTTACTTGGGGGCCGGGGAGCTGTTTTTT. Its protein is CASSYLGAGELFF.

The gene calls are TRBV7-2 and TRBJ2-4; D unresolved. The CDR3 is made up of 16 amino acids. V lost 5 bases and J lost 7, with 21 bases in between. Per the germline V gene, CDR1 is SGHTA and CDR2 is FQGNSA. The CDR3 DNA follows: TGTGCCAGCAGCATAAGTCAGGCAGGATTCGGGAACATTCAGTACTTC. Amino acids: CASSISQAGFGNIQYF. Supplemented by reference TRBV7-2 and TRBJ2-4, the full variable domain reads GAGVSQSPSNKVTEKGKDVELRCDPISGHTALYWYRQSLGQGLEFLIYFQGNSAPDKSGLPSDRFSAERTGGSVSTLTIQRTQQEDSAVYLCASSISQAGFGNIQYFGAGTRLSVL.

The chain employs TRBV4-3 and TRBJ1-5; D gene unclear. Germline-derived CDR1 and CDR2 are LGHNA and YSLEER. This CDR3 comprises 17 residues. Trimming left V 1 base short and J 0 bases short, with 13 bases between. The CDR3 loop reads CASSQVFAAYSNQPQHF. The CDR3 DNA sequence: TGCGCCAGCAGCCAAGTATTTGCGGCATATAGCAATCAGCCCCAGCATTTT.

Notes on this clone: One end of the junction does not line up with germline, which may come from a read error. The CDR3 DNA reads as TGTGCCTGGAGTACCTCAGGAGGGGTAGGCTCACCCCTCCATTTT. It yields the protein CAWSTSGGVGSPLHF. The chain employs TRBV30 and TRBJ1-6; a weak D match, TRBD1 (5 bases). The CDR3 sequence is 15 residues long. Germline CDR1 is GTSNPN and CDR2 is SVGIG (reference sequence).

The chain couples TRBV7-9 to TRBJ1-5, with TRBD1 identical over 10 bases. Germline-derived CDR1 and CDR2 are SEHNR and FQNEAQ (reference sequence). The CDR3 is 18 residues long. Losses at the gene ends were 7 bases for V and 0 bases for J; bases not matched to a gene: 12. The CDR3 loop reads CASTLGTGVGDSNQPQHF. DNA for the CDR3: TGTGCCAGCACGCTAGGGACAGGGGTCGGGGATAGCAATCAGCCCCAGCATTTT.

This clone was detected only a few times. This chain links TRBV18 with TRBJ2-7; D uncertain. The length of the CDR3 is 12 residues. Per the germline V gene, CDR1 is KGHSH and CDR2 is LQKENI. V dropped 2 bases and J dropped 1 base, with 3 bases sitting between them. As DNA, the CDR3 is TGTGCCAGCTCACCAAAGTCCTACGAGCAGTACTTC. As protein: CASSPKSYEQYF.

In the case of this clone: At one end, the junction sequence differs from germline, possibly due to a read error. This chain uses TRBV5-1 with TRBJ2-3; TRBD2 agrees at 9 bases. There are 16 residues in the CDR3. The germline V gene has CDR1 SGHRS and CDR2 YFSETQ. CDR3 in DNA: TGCGCCAGCAGCCCGGCTAGCGGGGCTAGCACAAATACGCAGTATTTT. Residues: CASSPASGASTNTQYF.

The chain is built from TRBV11-2 and TRBJ2-7; D not certain. There are 15 residues in the CDR3. Germline V lookup: CDR1 SGHAT, CDR2 FQNNGV. V was trimmed by 2 bases and J by 2 bases, leaving 13 bases between them. The CDR3 protein is CASSLPVARAYEQYF. The CDR3 DNA is TGTGCCAGCAGCTTACCGGTAGCTCGGGCCTACGAGCAGTACTTC.

The V call is TRBV5-1, the J call TRBJ2-5; D is unresolved. CDR3 length equals 14 residues. V shed 1 base and J shed 1 base, with 8 bases lying between them. Germline CDR1 reads SGHRS; CDR2 reads YFSETQ. This CDR3 reads CASSLTAGQETQYF. The CDR3 region has the DNA TGCGCCAGCAGCTTGACCGCAGGCCAAGAGACCCAGTACTTC.

The chain couples TRBV7-2 to TRBJ2-7, with TRBD2 identical over 10 bases. The germline CDR1 and CDR2 sequences are SGHTA and FQGNSA. The CDR3 is made up of 17 amino acids. V gave up 1 base and J gave up 0 bases; unmatched junction bases: 6. This CDR3 reads CASSLGRAGGVSYEQYF. The CDR3 nucleotides read TGTGCCAGCAGCTTAGGACGAGCGGGGGGGGTCTCCTACGAGCAGTACTTC.